What follows describes a single T cell receptor beta chain. These data belong to a study of OX40 agonist ivuxolimab in advanced cancers. Study at large: The study gave patients intravenous ivuxolimab at 0.01 to 10 mg/kg every 2 weeks.

J gave up 5 bases and V 4 bases, and 6 bases lay outside the gene matches. The germline V gene encodes CDR1 SGHRS and CDR2 YFSETQ. The CDR3 has 14 residues. This table comes from immunoSEQ multiplex PCR, and its TCRdb copy is limited to in-frame clones, with some not included. The top ten clones hold under 8% of a sample with roughly 83,000 clones, 84% of them seen once. The sequencing here drew on CD4+ or CD8+ T cells sorted from blood, taken in a trial of the OX40 agonist ivuxolimab. The V and J genes are TRBV5-1 and TRBJ1-1; 9 nucleotides line up with TRBD1. The TCR originated in an adult with an advanced solid tumor such as melanoma, head and neck, liver or kidney cancer. The CDR3 DNA follows: TGCGCCAGCAGCCCAGGACAGGGGAGTACTGAAGCTTTCTTT. It encodes CASSPGQGSTEAFF.